These 32 T cell receptor beta chains came from one sample sequenced in a study of T cell repertoires in cytomegalovirus infection. Each CDR3 protein gets one entry after TCRdb re-called the reads with MiXCR. The sample records around 740,000 distinct CDR3 sequences, roughly 36% being singletons. Sequencing was done on a sample of PBMCs. The receptors originated from a human donor in good health (CMV status not recorded). Some clones in this sample may be carry-over from other donors' samples.

Only a few counts were recorded for this clonotype. This chain uses TRBV7-8 with TRBJ2-5, with 15 nucleotides matching TRBD2. Germline V gives CDR1 SGHVS, CDR2 FQNEAQ. With V trimmed by 3 bases and J by 2 bases, 7 bases remained unmatched. The CDR3 covers 18 residues. The CDR3, as DNA: TGTGCCAGCAGCTTGGGACTAGCGGGAGGCATTGGGCAAGAGACCCAGTACTTC. It yields the protein CASSLGLAGGIGQETQYF.

The table lists this clonotype with a few counts. This rearrangement joins TRBV29-1 to TRBJ1-1; TRBD1 aligns across 10 bases. This CDR3 is built from 13 residues. The germline V gene encodes CDR1 SQVTM and CDR2 ANQGSEA. V shed 6 bases and J 2 bases; nucleotides not matched to a gene: 3. CDR3 sequence reads: CSVGQGYNTEAFF. The DNA of the CDR3 is TGCAGCGTGGGACAGGGGTATAACACTGAAGCTTTCTTT.

This clonotype is a singleton in its sample. V gene TRBV14 combines with J gene TRBJ1-1, with TRBD1 as a possible D gene (5 bases). Germline V gene sequence: CDR1 SGHDN, CDR2 FVKESK. Between the trimmed V and J ends, which lost 4 bases and 4 bases, there was a span of 16 bases. This CDR3 is 15 amino acids long. The CDR3 DNA follows: TGTGCCAGCAGCCGTTTCGACGGCGGGGGCACTGAAGCTTTCTTT. Amino acid sequence: CASSRFDGGGTEAFF.

This clonotype was picked up one time. One end of the junction does not line up with germline, which may come from a read error. The chain uses TRBV11-2 and TRBJ1-2, with TRBD1 identical over 9 bases. Germline V gives CDR1 SGHAT, CDR2 FQNNGV. The CDR3 is 15 amino acids. In DNA, the CDR3 is TGTGCCAGCGGCTTAGACAGGGGGACATACTATGGCTACACCTTC. Translated: CASGLDRGTYYGYTF.

The chain recombines TRBV29-1 with TRBJ1-1, with D unresolved. V lost 7 bases to trimming and J lost 1 base, with 10 bases between them. The CDR3 length is 12 residues. Germline CDR1 reads SQVTM; CDR2 reads ANQGSEA. The CDR3 region has the DNA TGCAGCGCTGGGCCGGGGAACACTGAAGCTTTCTTT. Its protein is CSAGPGNTEAFF.

The chain is built from TRBV10-3 and TRBJ2-1, with D maybe TRBD1 (6 bases). The CDR3 extends over 13 amino acids. Trimming cost V 0 bases and J 13 bases, with 13 bases left between them. Germline V gene sequence: CDR1 ENHRY, CDR2 SYGVKD. CDR3 nucleotide sequence: TGTGCCATCAGTGAGTCCTTTCACAGGGACCAGTTCTTC. Residues: CAISESFHRDQFF.

This clonotype was counted between two and nine times. J is TRBJ2-2 and V is TRBV7-9; D gene unclear. CDR1 is SEHNR, CDR2 FQNEAQ, per germline (reference sequence). Trimming removed 1 base at V and 1 base at J, with 7 bases between. The CDR3 is 15 residues long. CDR3 bases: TGTGCCAGCAGCTTAGAGACGGAGAACACCGGGGAGCTGTTTTTT. It encodes CASSLETENTGELFF.

The V call is TRBV27, the J call TRBJ2-5, with TRBD1 matching 8 bases. Germline CDR1 MNHEY, CDR2 SMNVEV (reference sequence). The CDR3 has 14 amino acids. With 3 bases clipped from V and 6 bases from J, the junction kept 6 bases outside the gene matches. This CDR3 reads CASSLTQGAKTQYF. Written as DNA, the CDR3 is TGTGCCAGCAGTTTGACGCAGGGGGCAAAGACCCAGTACTTC.

About this clonotype: Because the CDR3 is missing its conserved closing phenylalanine or tryptophan, this is likely a read error. The rearrangement uses TRBV15 and TRBJ2-7; 8 positions match TRBD1. The germline CDR1 and CDR2 sequences are LNHNV and YYDKDF (reference sequence). This CDR3 comprises 13 residues. V trimming: 5 bases; J trimming: 6 bases; junction bases outside the gene matches: 6. CDR3 bases: TGTGCCACCAGCTCGTACAGGGGGGCCGAGCAGTACTTA. Translated: CATSSYRGAEQYL.

The chain uses TRBV10-2 and TRBJ2-3; maybe TRBD2 (5 bases). The CDR3 sequence is 16 residues long. CDR1 and CDR2 from the germline V gene are WSHSY and SAAADI. V shed 3 bases and J shed 4 bases, with 17 bases lying between them. CDR3 DNA: TGCGCCAGCAGTGAACCCGGGGTAGGGCCCTCAGATACGCAGTATTTT. Translating gives CASSEPGVGPSDTQYF.

This clonotype came up a few times. The chain has TRBV5-6 and TRBJ2-1, with a tentative D call TRBD2 (5 bases). V was trimmed by 4 bases and J by 6 bases, leaving 8 bases between them. The CDR3 extends over 12 amino acids. The germline V gene encodes CDR1 SGHDT and CDR2 YYEEEE. CDR3 sequence reads: CASSGTSNEQFF. The CDR3 nucleotides are TGTGCCAGCAGCGGAACTAGCAATGAGCAGTTCTTC.

The sample holds a few counts of this clonotype. The chain joins TRBV11-1 to TRBJ2-1; 7 bases agree with TRBD2. CDR1 is SGHAT and CDR2 is FQDESV in the germline V gene (reference sequence). This CDR3 region has 13 residues. The V and J ends lost 6 bases and 6 bases, in that order; junction bases with no gene match: 5. The CDR3 nucleotides read TGTGCCAGCAGGTCCGGGACTACCAATGAGCAGTTCTTC. It specifies CASRSGTTNEQFF.

Concerning this clonotype itself: It may be a read error: a sequence one base away is much more abundant. The V gene is TRBV7-2, the J gene TRBJ2-7; D not resolved. Germline assignment: CDR1 SGHTA and CDR2 FQGNSA. The CDR3 spans 13 residues. For the CDR3, the DNA is TGTGCCAGCAGCAAGGGCTGGTCCTACGAGAAGTACTTC. Its protein product is CASSKGWSYEKYF.

This clonotype has a count of ten or more. This rearrangement joins TRBV19 to TRBJ1-1; 7 bases line up with TRBD1. Looked up from germline, CDR1 is LNHDA and CDR2 is SQIVND (reference sequence). V was pared by 5 bases and J by 1 base, with 10 bases of the junction left unmatched. The CDR3 is made up of 16 amino acids. This CDR3 is CASSDPGQLTNTEAFF. The CDR3 coding sequence is TGTGCCAGTAGTGATCCGGGACAGCTTACGAACACTGAAGCTTTCTTT. Complete variable domain (other parts from reference TRBV19 and TRBJ1-1): DGGITQSPKYLFRKEGQNVTLSCEQNLNHDAMYWYRQDPGQGLRLIYYSQIVNDFQKGDIAEGYSVSREKKESFPLTVTSAQKNPTAFYLCASSDPGQLTNTEAFFGQGTRLTVV.

This clonotype was picked up a small number of times. This chain links TRBV7-2 with TRBJ2-7; the D is unclear. V lost 8 bases, J lost 6 bases, and 11 bases lay in between. Per the germline V gene, CDR1 is SGHTA and CDR2 is FQGNSA. The CDR3 loop spans 11 amino acids. The CDR3 spells CASGLVGEQYF. The CDR3 region has the DNA TGTGCCAGCGGGTTAGTTGGCGAGCAGTACTTC.

This clonotype was seen a few times. The chain employs TRBV28 and TRBJ1-2, with a possible D match to TRBD1 (6 bases). The V end lost 6 bases, the J end lost 8 bases, and 16 bases lay between the germline ends. The germline gives CDR1 MDHEN, CDR2 SYDVKM. The CDR3 has 13 amino acids. The CDR3 sequence: CASRVLQGDGYTF. In DNA form, the CDR3 reads TGTGCCAGCAGGGTGCTACAGGGTGACGGCTACACCTTC.

CDR3 DNA sequence: TGTGCCAGCAGCTTGCTCACCGGGACAGGGCTTTCACCCCTCCACTTT. Its protein is CASSLLTGTGLSPLHF. The chain is built from TRBV5-6 and TRBJ1-6; 9 bases agree with TRBD1. Germline V gives CDR1 SGHDT, CDR2 YYEEEE. CDR3 length equals 16 residues. Trimming at V came to 1 base and at J to 9 bases, leaving 8 bases not matched to a gene.

J is TRBJ1-2 and V is TRBV20-1; the D is unclear. V was clipped by 5 bases and J by 2 bases, with 12 bases between them. Germline-derived CDR1 and CDR2 are DFQATT and SNEGSKA (reference sequence). CDR3 length: 13 amino acids. Written as DNA, the CDR3 is TGCAGTGCTCATCCCGCGGGGAACTATGGCTACACCTTC. Its protein is CSAHPAGNYGYTF.

The table lists this clonotype with a few counts. The chain employs TRBV15 and TRBJ2-3; 8 bases map to TRBD1. CDR1 is LNHNV, CDR2 YYDKDF, per germline (reference sequence). This CDR3 contains 13 residues. With 5 bases clipped from V and 6 bases from J, the junction kept 4 bases outside the gene matches. CDR3 loop: CATSEDREDTQYF. DNA for the CDR3: TGTGCCACCAGCGAGGACAGGGAGGATACGCAGTATTTT.

This clonotype showed up many times. The chain couples TRBV7-2 to TRBJ1-2; D uncertain. The ends were cut back, 5 bases at V and 8 bases at J, with 15 bases in the middle. Germline V gives CDR1 SGHTA, CDR2 FQGNSA. The CDR3 extends over 13 amino acids. The CDR3 DNA is TGTGCCAGCAGCCTACACGCTGGTGGAGGCTACACCTTC. Translated, it gives CASSLHAGGGYTF.

V gene TRBV20-1 combines with J gene TRBJ1-1, with 7 positions matching TRBD1. CDR3 size: 14 residues. Germline-derived CDR1 and CDR2 are DFQATT and SNEGSKA (reference sequence). J was trimmed by 4 bases and V by 5 bases; bases with no gene match: 10. CDR3 sequence reads: CSADPRRGGTEAFF. The CDR3 DNA reads TGCAGTGCTGACCCACGCAGGGGGGGCACTGAAGCTTTCTTT.

V and J are TRBV4-2 and TRBJ1-2; D gene uncertain. Trimming cost V 0 bases and J 4 bases, with 15 bases left between them. Germline CDR1 reads LGHNA; CDR2 reads YNFKEQ. The CDR3 runs to 16 residues. Here the CDR3 DNA reads TGTGCCAGCAGCCAAGATTTGACGGTCCGATCCTATGGCTACACCTTC. Protein sequence: CASSQDLTVRSYGYTF.

This clonotype was counted only a few times. This chain connects TRBV20-1 to TRBJ1-5; TRBD1 aligns across 9 bases. Germline V gene sequence: CDR1 DFQATT, CDR2 SNEGSKA (reference sequence). The CDR3 is made up of 13 amino acids. The junction had 2 bases not matched to a gene; V was cut back by 1 base and J by 7 bases. Here the CDR3 reads CSARGTGVQPQHF. CDR3 sequence (DNA): TGCAGTGCTAGAGGGACAGGGGTCCAGCCCCAGCATTTT.

The chain is built from TRBV19 and TRBJ2-7; weak D call: TRBD2 (6 bases). Germline V CDR1 and CDR2: LNHDA, SQIVND (reference sequence). With 7 bases removed from V and 1 base from J, the gap between germline ends came to 20 bases. This CDR3 is 16 amino acids long. The CDR3 reads CASIRTFAGRSYEQYF. The CDR3 nucleotides read TGTGCCAGTATTAGAACCTTTGCGGGACGGTCCTACGAGCAGTACTTC. Full variable domain (missing parts from reference TRBV19 and TRBJ2-7): DGGITQSPKYLFRKEGQNVTLSCEQNLNHDAMYWYRQDPGQGLRLIYYSQIVNDFQKGDIAEGYSVSREKKESFPLTVTSAQKNPTAFYLCASIRTFAGRSYEQYFGPGTRLTVT.

In the case of this clonotype: One junction end disagrees with the germline gene, perhaps due to a read error. The rearrangement links TRBV28 to TRBJ2-3, with a weak D call TRBD1 (5 bases). The CDR3 is made up of 14 amino acids. Germline CDR1 MDHEN, CDR2 SYDVKM. CDR3 nucleotide sequence: TGTGCCAGCAGTTGGAACAGGCCTAGGGATACGAAGTATTTT. It codes for CASSWNRPRDTKYF.

V gene TRBV4-1 combines with J gene TRBJ1-2, with D possibly being TRBD1 (5 bases). The CDR3 has 15 residues. The V and J ends lost 0 bases and 1 base respectively, with 9 bases between them. Germline values: CDR1 MGHRA, CDR2 YSYEKL. The CDR3 DNA is TGCGCCAGCAGCCAAGATCAGGGAGTTAACTATGGCTACACCTTC. This translates into CASSQDQGVNYGYTF.

V and J are TRBV10-3 and TRBJ2-1; D is perhaps TRBD1 or TRBD2 (7 bases each). Germline CDR1 reads ENHRY; CDR2 reads SYGVKD. The CDR3 covers 15 residues. Deletions cut 4 bases from V and 3 bases from J, with 13 bases between. The CDR3 DNA is TGTGCCATCAGTGCCCCCAGGGGGGGCTACAATGAGCAGTTCTTC. Translating gives CAISAPRGGYNEQFF.

Points on this clonotype: A read error may be the cause here, since a much bigger clone is one base away. The gene calls are TRBV7-2 and TRBJ2-1, with D possibly TRBD2 on 6 matching bases. This CDR3 contains 13 residues. Germline-derived CDR1 and CDR2 are SGHTA and FQGNSA. As DNA, the CDR3 is TGTGCCGGCAGCTTAGCGGCCCAGAATGAGCAGTTCTTC. Residues: CAGSLAAQNEQFF.

There are many counts of this clonotype. The chain uses TRBV7-2 and TRBJ2-7, with D perhaps being TRBD1 or TRBD2 (5 bases each). Per the germline V gene, CDR1 is SGHTA and CDR2 is FQGNSA. This CDR3 has 15 residues. V was shortened by 1 base and J by 3 bases, with 13 bases between the two germline ends. This CDR3 is CASSLVRGQGYEQYF. CDR3 bases: TGTGCCAGCAGCTTAGTTCGCGGGCAGGGCTACGAGCAGTACTTC.

A remark on this clonotype: The conserved phenylalanine or tryptophan is not found at the CDR3 terminus, so this likely reflects a read error. In DNA form, the CDR3 reads TGCGCCAGCAGCCCGGGGAGGGGGAACAATGAGCAGTTCTTA. Its translation: CASSPGRGNNEQFL. This chain joins TRBV5-1 and TRBJ2-1; weak D call: TRBD2 (7 bases). There are 14 residues in the CDR3. V lost 4 bases and J lost 5, with 13 bases in between. CDR1 SGHRS and CDR2 YFSETQ come from the germline V gene.

This clonotype has a handful of counts. At one end the junction does not follow the germline gene, possibly because of a read error. The CDR3 bases are TGCGCCAGCAGCTTGGACCCCGGGTCCTACAATGAGCAGTTCTTC. Amino acids: CASSLDPGSYNEQFF. The rearrangement links TRBV11-2 to TRBJ2-1; D gene unclear. Germline V CDR1 and CDR2: SGHAT, FQNNGV. CDR3 size: 15 residues.

This chain joins TRBV19 and TRBJ2-4, with 8 positions matching TRBD2. Germline assignment: CDR1 LNHDA and CDR2 SQIVND (reference sequence). The CDR3 totals 19 residues. Unmatched junction bases numbered 15, after V lost 5 bases and J lost 0 bases. The CDR3 region is CASSSGPLLADLAKNIQYF. The CDR3 DNA follows: TGTGCCAGTAGTTCCGGCCCCTTACTAGCGGACTTAGCCAAAAACATTCAGTACTTC.